The TCR beta chain under discussion was sequenced for a study of blood T cell repertoires in COVID-19. At the level of the study: Specimens from acute and convalescent COVID-19 originated in the United States, Italy and Spain. Nucleic acid was either cDNA or gDNA, and it came from T cells, B-cell-depleted T cells, or PBMCs.

As originally analysed: Nucleated cell number was recorded as an estimate derived from reference gene primer amplification. Profiled with immunoSEQ multiplex PCR; TCRdb holds only in-frame clones, not every one. From that table come the V and J calls and clone size; the DNA was used to work out D and trimming. The data show about 140,000 clones, less than 80% seen once. Sample: peripheral blood. The sequence was obtained from a woman of 80 years or more with active or convalescent COVID-19.

Here the CDR3 reads CAITPGTANYGYTF. The CDR3, as DNA: TGTGCCATCACACCTGGGACAGCTAACTATGGCTACACCTTC. V gene TRBV10-3 combines with J gene TRBJ1-2; TRBD1 aligns across 7 bases. From germline, CDR1 is ENHRY and CDR2 SYGVKD. With V trimmed by 7 bases and J by 0 bases, 5 bases remained unmatched. This CDR3 is 14 amino acids long.